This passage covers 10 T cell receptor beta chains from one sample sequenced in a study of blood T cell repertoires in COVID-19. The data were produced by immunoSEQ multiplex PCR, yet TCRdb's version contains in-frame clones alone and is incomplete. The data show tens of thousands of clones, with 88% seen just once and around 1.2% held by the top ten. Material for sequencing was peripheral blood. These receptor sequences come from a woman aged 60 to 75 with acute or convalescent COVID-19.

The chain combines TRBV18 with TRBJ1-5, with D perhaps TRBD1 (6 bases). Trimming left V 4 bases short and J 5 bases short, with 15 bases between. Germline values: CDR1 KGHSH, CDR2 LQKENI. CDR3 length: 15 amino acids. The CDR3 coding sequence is TGTGCCAGCTCACGCTACGGGGGGGCGGATCAGCCCCAGCATTTT. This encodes CASSRYGGADQPQHF.

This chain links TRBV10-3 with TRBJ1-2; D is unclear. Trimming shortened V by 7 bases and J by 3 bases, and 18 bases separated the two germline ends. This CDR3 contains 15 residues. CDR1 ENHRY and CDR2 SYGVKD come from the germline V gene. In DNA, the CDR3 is TGTGCCATCAATCCCGGAGGACGAGGTGACTATGGCTACACCTTC. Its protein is CAINPGGRGDYGYTF.

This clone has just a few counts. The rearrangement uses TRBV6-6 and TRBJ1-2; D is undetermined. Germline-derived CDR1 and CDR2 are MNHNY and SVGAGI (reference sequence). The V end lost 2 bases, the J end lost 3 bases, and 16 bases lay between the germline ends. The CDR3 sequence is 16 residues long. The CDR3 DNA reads TGTGCCAGCAGTTACCCCGGAAAGCCAGGCGACTATGGCTACACCTTC. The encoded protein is CASSYPGKPGDYGYTF.

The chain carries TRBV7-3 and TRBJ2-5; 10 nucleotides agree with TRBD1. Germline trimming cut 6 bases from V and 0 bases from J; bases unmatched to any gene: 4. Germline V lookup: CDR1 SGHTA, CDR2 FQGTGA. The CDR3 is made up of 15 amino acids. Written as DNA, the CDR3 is TGTGCCAGCAGTCCGACAGGGGGCGACCAAGAGACCCAGTACTTC. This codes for CASSPTGGDQETQYF.

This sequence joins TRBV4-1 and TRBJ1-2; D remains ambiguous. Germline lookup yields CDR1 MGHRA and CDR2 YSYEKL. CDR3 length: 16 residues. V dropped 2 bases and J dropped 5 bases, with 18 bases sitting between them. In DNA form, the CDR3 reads TGCGCCAGCAGCCAACCCTGGGCCGCCGCTGCTTATGGCTACACCTTC. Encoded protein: CASSQPWAAAAYGYTF.

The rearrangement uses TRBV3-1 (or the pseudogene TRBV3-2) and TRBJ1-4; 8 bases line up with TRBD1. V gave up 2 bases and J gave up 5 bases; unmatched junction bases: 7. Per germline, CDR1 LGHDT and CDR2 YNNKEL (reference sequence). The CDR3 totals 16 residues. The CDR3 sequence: CASSQSQTGGNEKLFF. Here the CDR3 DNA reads TGTGCCAGCAGCCAAAGCCAAACAGGGGGGAATGAAAAACTGTTTTTT.

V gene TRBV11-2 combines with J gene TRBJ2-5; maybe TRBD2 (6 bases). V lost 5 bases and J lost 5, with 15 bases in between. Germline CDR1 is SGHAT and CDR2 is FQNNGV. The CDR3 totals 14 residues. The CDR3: CASSRGLAGETQYF. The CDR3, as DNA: TGTGCCAGCAGCAGGGGACTGGCGGGGGAGACCCAGTACTTC.

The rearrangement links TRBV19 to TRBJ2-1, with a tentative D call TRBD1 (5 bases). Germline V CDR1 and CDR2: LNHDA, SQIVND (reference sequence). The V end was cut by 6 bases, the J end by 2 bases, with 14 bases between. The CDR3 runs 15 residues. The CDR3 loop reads CASSLRVEAYNEQFF. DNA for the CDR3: TGTGCCAGTAGCCTCAGGGTTGAGGCCTACAATGAGCAGTTCTTC.

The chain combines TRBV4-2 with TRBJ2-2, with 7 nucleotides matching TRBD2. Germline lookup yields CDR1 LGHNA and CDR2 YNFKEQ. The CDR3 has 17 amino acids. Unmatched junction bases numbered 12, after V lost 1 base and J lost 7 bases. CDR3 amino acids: CASSQAPAGLAFGELFF. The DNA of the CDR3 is TGTGCCAGCAGCCAAGCCCCAGCGGGACTGGCCTTCGGGGAGCTGTTTTTT.

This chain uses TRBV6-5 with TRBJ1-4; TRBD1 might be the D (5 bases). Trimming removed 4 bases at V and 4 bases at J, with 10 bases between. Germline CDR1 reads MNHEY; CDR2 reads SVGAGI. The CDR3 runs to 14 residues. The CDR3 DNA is TGTGCCAGCAGTTCCTCCGACAGTAATGAAAAACTGTTTTTT. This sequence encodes CASSSSDSNEKLFF.